These T cell receptor beta chains were read from a single sample in a study of blood T cell repertoires in COVID-19. Some clones are missing from TCRdb's copy, which holds only in-frame ones; the method was immunoSEQ multiplex PCR. The sample yields approximately 310,000 clones, around 90% seen once. Input material: PBMCs or T cells enriched from blood (not recorded which). Source of these receptors: a man in his 60s who had recovered from COVID-19. Each CDR3 is given with its conserved first and last residue. A D gene is named only where the DNA matches it firmly. Not all rows give a size; the values are once, few, many and, for expanded clones, a class.

>.|few|TRBJ2-3|TRBV5-1
TGCGCCAGCAGCTTGGCGGGTAGCACAGATACGCAGTATTTT
CASSLAGSTDTQYF
>.|.|TRBJ2-2|TRBV7-3
TGTGCCAGCAGCTTAACGCCAGGACAGCATGGGGGGGAGCTGTTTTTT
CASSLTPGQHGGELFF
>TRBD2|.|TRBJ2-3|TRBV7-6
TGTGCCAGCAGCTTAGAAAGGGTAGCGGGAGCCCCAGATACGCAGTATTTT
CASSLERVAGAPDTQYF
>.|.|TRBJ1-6|TRBV28
TGTGCCAGCAGGGTCGGGTGGCGTTCACCCCTCCACTTT
CASRVGWRSPLHF
>TRBD1|.|TRBJ1-2|TRBV7-2
TGTGCCAGCAGATCGGGACAGGGGCGAGGCTACACCTTC
CASRSGQGRGYTF
>.|few|TRBJ1-5|TRBV6-2/TRBV6-3
TGTGCCAGCAGCCGGGAGGGCAATCAGCCCCAGCATTTT
CASSREGNQPQHF
>.|.|TRBJ2-2|TRBV5-1
TGCGCCAGCAGCTTGAGTCCGGAGGCCGGGGAGCTGTTTTTT
CASSLSPEAGELFF
>TRBD1|.|TRBJ1-1|TRBV29-1
TGCAGCGTATCAACAGGGGGCTACACTGAAGCTTTCTTT
CSVSTGGYTEAFF
>TRBD1|.|TRBJ2-7|TRBV28
TGTGCCAGCAGTTTCGGAACAGGGGCGACCTACGAGCAGTACTTC
CASSFGTGATYEQYF
>.|.|TRBJ1-4|TRBV10-2
TGCGCCAGCAGTGAGACAGCCTGGTCTAATGAAAAACTGTTTTTT
CASSETAWSNEKLFF
>.|.|TRBJ2-1|TRBV5-1
TGCGCCAGCAGCGAGGACACGGCCGATTACAATGAGCAGTTCTTC
CASSEDTADYNEQFF
>.|.|TRBJ1-2|TRBV19
TGTGCCAGTAGTATTTCCGCAGGGTTTCCCTACACCTTC
CASSISAGFPYTF
>TRBD1|.|TRBJ1-6|TRBV11-2
TGTGCCAGCAGCTTAATATGGAGTCCGGGACAGGATTCACCCCTCCACTTT
CASSLIWSPGQDSPLHF
>.|.|TRBJ2-1|TRBV5-1
TGCGCCAGCAGCTTGGCCTTGGGGGCTTACAATGAGCAGTTCTTC
CASSLALGAYNEQFF
>TRBD1|.|TRBJ2-7|TRBV6-4
TGTGCCAGCAGTGACTCCCTCGGACAGGGTTGGGGCGAGCAGTACTTC
CASSDSLGQGWGEQYF
>.|.|TRBJ2-4|TRBV18
TGTGCCAGCTCGCCGGGGGTGGACATTCAGTACTTC
CASSPGVDIQYF
>.|.|TRBJ2-7|TRBV28
TGTGCCAGCAGTTTGACGGGTCCGGCTTACGAGCAGTACTTC
CASSLTGPAYEQYF
>TRBD2|.|TRBJ2-1|TRBV7-3
TGTGCCAGCAGCTCCGGGACTAGCGGGCCCAATGAGCAGTTCTTC
CASSSGTSGPNEQFF
>TRBD2|.|TRBJ2-6|TRBV29-1
TGCAGCGTTTCGACTAGCGGGACAAAAGGGGGGGCCAACGTCCTGACTTTC
CSVSTSGTKGGANVLTF
>.|.|TRBJ2-1|TRBV7-9
TGTGCCAGCAGCTTAACCCTATACAATGAGCAGTTCTTC
CASSLTLYNEQFF
>TRBD1|.|TRBJ1-1|TRBV11-2
TGTGCCAGCAGAAGGACAGGGGCGACCACTGAAGCTTTCTTT
CASRRTGATTEAFF
>.|.|TRBJ1-5|TRBV20-1
TGCAGTGCTAGAGATCGGGGTTTCCAGCATTTT
CSARDRGFQHF
>TRBD2|.|TRBJ2-1|TRBV25-1
TGTGCCAGCAGTGAGGTTAGCGGGATTTTTGAGCAGTTCTTC
CASSEVSGIFEQFF
>TRBD1|.|TRBJ2-1|TRBV6-5
TGTGCCAGACAGGGGTGGGGGCAGTTCTTC
CARQGWGQFF